Below, 20 T cell receptor beta chains from the same sample are listed, as sequenced in a study of blood T cell repertoires in COVID-19. Repertoires were generated with immunoSEQ multiplex PCR, while TCRdb's copy carries only in-frame clones and drops some. Of just over 650,000 clones listed, 80% to 90% are singletons. The sample consisted of peripheral blood. All receptors derive from a woman aged 18 to 35 with acute or convalescent COVID-19.

This clone has more than one count but fewer than ten. The rearrangement links TRBV11-2 to TRBJ1-3; D not resolved. The CDR3 sequence is 15 residues long. CDR1 and CDR2 (germline): SGHAT, FQNNGV. Trimming removed 4 bases from V and 0 bases from J, with 10 bases in between. The CDR3 DNA follows: TGTGCCAGCAGCTCCGGGGTTTACTCTGGAAACACCATATATTTT. It yields the protein CASSSGVYSGNTIYF. The complete variable domain, with remaining parts taken from reference TRBV11-2 and TRBJ1-3, reads EAGVAQSPRYKIIEKRQSVAFWCNPISGHATLYWYQQILGQGPKLLIQFQNNGVVDDSQLPKDRFSAERLKGVDSTLKIQPAKLEDSAVYLCASSSGVYSGNTIYFGEGSWLTVV.

Concerning this clone itself: Additional DNA sequences in this sample encode the identical CDR3. This chain connects TRBV15 to TRBJ1-1; a possible D gene is TRBD1 (5 bases). Trimming took 0 bases from V and 4 from J, leaving 9 bases between them. The germline V gene encodes CDR1 LNHNV and CDR2 YYDKDF (reference sequence). This CDR3 is built from 14 residues. CDR3 bases: TGTGCCACCAGCAGAGATCGGGGGGGCACTGAAGCTTTCTTT. This gives the protein CATSRDRGGTEAFF.

V and J are TRBV12-3 or TRBV12-4 and TRBJ1-2, with D unresolved. V dropped 6 bases and J dropped 11 bases, with 16 bases sitting between them. This CDR3 comprises 12 residues. CDR3: CASSPPGPGYTF. As DNA, the CDR3 is TGTGCCAGCAGCCCACCCGGTCCGGGATACACCTTC.

V and J are TRBV21-1 and TRBJ2-2; TRBD1 is the table's D call, not checked against the DNA. TRBV21-1 is a pseudogene locus. This CDR3 comprises 17 residues. The CDR3 spells CASSSLNRDTGSGELFF. The CDR3 DNA is TGTGCCAGCAGCAGTCTTAACCGGGACACAGGAAGCGGGGAGCTGTTTTTT.

The chain recombines TRBV9 with TRBJ1-2; 7 bases are shared with TRBD1. From germline, CDR1 is SGDLS and CDR2 YYNGEE. With V trimmed by 3 bases and J by 6 bases, 11 bases remained unmatched. This CDR3 contains 15 residues. The CDR3 region has the DNA TGTGCCAGCAGCGAGGGGGCCCTAGACAGGGATGGCTACACCTTC. Amino acid sequence: CASSEGALDRDGYTF.

The chain combines TRBV29-1 with TRBJ1-3, with 7 positions matching TRBD1. The germline V gene encodes CDR1 SQVTM and CDR2 ANQGSEA. The CDR3 is made up of 16 amino acids. The ends lost 1 base at V and 3 bases at J; junction bases unmatched: 9. CDR3 loop: CSVEGEGGGGGNTIYF. In DNA form, the CDR3 reads TGCAGCGTTGAAGGAGAAGGAGGGGGCGGTGGAAACACCATATATTTT.

J is TRBJ1-1 and V is TRBV29-1; 8 bases map to TRBD1. The germline V gene encodes CDR1 SQVTM and CDR2 ANQGSEA. V dropped 8 bases and J dropped 3; count of bases not matched to a gene: 8. The CDR3 loop spans 13 amino acids. This CDR3 reads CSLSGGAYTEAFF. For the CDR3, the DNA is TGCAGCTTATCAGGGGGCGCGTACACTGAAGCTTTCTTT.

In this sample, this clone turned up once. The genes are TRBV6-5 and TRBJ1-1, with a possible D match to TRBD1 (5 bases). The CDR3 contains 12 residues. CDR1 is MNHEY and CDR2 is SVGAGI in the germline V gene. The germline V and J ends were trimmed by 5 bases and 11 bases, with 15 bases remaining between them. CDR3 coding DNA: TGTGCCAGCAGTCTACAGGCTTTTGAGGCTTTCTTT. It translates to CASSLQAFEAFF.

This clone was detected once. The chain is built from TRBV11-3 and TRBJ2-2; 8 bases are shared with TRBD2. The V segment lost 1 base and the J segment 3 bases; nucleotides outside the gene matches: 1. In germline, CDR1 is SGHNT, CDR2 YENEEA. The CDR3 spans 15 residues. CDR3 protein: CASSLGRGDTGELFF. In DNA, the CDR3 is TGTGCCAGCAGCTTAGGGCGGGGGGACACCGGGGAGCTGTTTTTT.

The chain is built from TRBV3-1 (or the pseudogene TRBV3-2) and TRBJ1-2, with a weak D call TRBD1 (5 bases). Germline loops: CDR1 LGHDT, CDR2 YNNKEL (reference sequence). V was clipped by 2 bases and J by 5 bases, with 12 bases between them. The CDR3 spans 14 residues. This CDR3 is CASSQRDSVYGYTF. DNA of the CDR3: TGTGCCAGCAGCCAAAGGGACTCCGTGTATGGCTACACCTTC.

V usage is TRBV6-1 and J usage is TRBJ2-3; 9 nucleotides match TRBD2. Germline CDR1 is MNHNS and CDR2 is SASEGT. Losses at the gene ends were 2 bases for V and 3 bases for J; bases not matched to a gene: 6. The CDR3 covers 16 residues. The CDR3 here is CASSEILAGSTDTQYF. The CDR3 region has the DNA TGTGCCAGCAGTGAAATACTAGCGGGTTCAACAGATACGCAGTATTTT.

The chain carries TRBV11-2 and TRBJ1-6, with D possibly being TRBD1 (6 bases). Germline CDR1 and CDR2: SGHAT and FQNNGV. V was pared by 3 bases and J by 7 bases, with 19 bases between. The CDR3 has 17 residues. The CDR3 DNA reads as TGTGCCAGCAGCTTCGGCCTCGGGGGGGCTGGGAATTCACCCCTCCACTTT. Amino acids: CASSFGLGGAGNSPLHF.

This clone has more than one count but fewer than ten. This chain links TRBV10-2 with TRBJ2-3, with 9 bases matching TRBD1. This CDR3 is 15 amino acids long. V was pared by 7 bases and J by 3 bases, with 8 bases of the junction left unmatched. Germline V gene sequence: CDR1 WSHSY, CDR2 SAAADI. CDR3 region: CASTEPGQGTDTQYF. The DNA for the CDR3 is TGCGCCAGCACCGAACCGGGACAGGGAACAGATACGCAGTATTTT.

This clone was counted once. The chain has TRBV21-1 and TRBJ2-1; the table's D call TRBD1 went unverified against the DNA. TRBV21-1 is classified as a pseudogene. CDR3 length: 13 amino acids. The CDR3, as DNA: TGTGCCAGCCCCGCCGGGACAGGATGCGAGCAGTTCTTC. Its protein is CASPAGTGCEQFF.

Details on this clone: Additional DNA sequences in this sample encode the identical CDR3. This rearrangement joins TRBV12-5 to TRBJ2-2; TRBD1 might be the D (6 bases). In germline, CDR1 is LGHNT, CDR2 FRNRAP. Trimming took 6 bases from V and 4 from J, leaving 12 bases between them. The CDR3 has 14 amino acids. The CDR3 nucleotides read TGTGCTAGTGGCCCCGGACAGCTCACCGGGGAGCTGTTTTTT. It translates to CASGPGQLTGELFF.

In this sample, this clone turned up once. One end of the junction is discordant with germline, which a read error may explain. V gene TRBV7-8 combines with J gene TRBJ1-1, with a weak D call TRBD1 (6 bases). This CDR3 comprises 14 residues. Germline CDR1 is SGHVS and CDR2 is FQNEAQ. CDR3 in DNA: TGTGCCAACAGCTTAGTACAGGGTAGCACTGAAGCTTTCTTT. Its translation is CANSLVQGSTEAFF.

This chain uses TRBV28 with TRBJ1-2; 7 nucleotides agree with TRBD1. The CDR3 has 14 residues. Germline V gene lookup returns CDR1 MDHEN and CDR2 SYDVKM. The V gene end was trimmed by 7 bases and the J gene end by 2 bases; junction bases not matched to a gene: 7. The CDR3 region has the DNA TGTGCCAGCACGGGACAGCCCCACAACTATGGCTACACCTTC. The encoded protein is CASTGQPHNYGYTF.

The table lists this clone with a count of one. The chain combines TRBV6-1 with TRBJ2-2; maybe TRBD1 (6 bases). Trimming removed 2 bases from V and 8 bases from J, with 12 bases in between. The germline V gene encodes CDR1 MNHNS and CDR2 SASEGT. The CDR3 runs to 14 residues. CDR3 region: CASSETRGGGELFF. CDR3 coding DNA: TGTGCCAGCAGTGAAACCCGAGGGGGTGGGGAGCTGTTTTTT.

This chain uses TRBV6-5 with TRBJ1-5, with 7 positions matching TRBD1. This CDR3 contains 15 residues. V gave up 6 bases and J gave up 2 bases; unmatched junction bases: 7. CDR1 and CDR2 (germline): MNHEY, SVGAGI. CDR3 protein: CASSPRGRGNQPQHF. The DNA of the CDR3 is TGTGCCAGCAGCCCGAGGGGGCGCGGCAATCAGCCCCAGCATTTT.

The CDR3 DNA reads TGCGCCAGCAGCTTCGGACTAGCGGGGAAGACCTACGAGCAGTACTTC. Its protein is CASSFGLAGKTYEQYF. This chain joins TRBV5-1 and TRBJ2-7, with 12 bases fitting TRBD2. This CDR3 spans 16 amino acids. Germline lookup yields CDR1 SGHRS and CDR2 YFSETQ. The V and J ends lost 2 bases and 2 bases, in that order; junction bases with no gene match: 5.